Included here is one T cell receptor (beta chain) sequence, with context. Its antigen remains unknown. This specimen belongs to a study of memory CD4+ T cells and cytomegalovirus serostatus. Points from the study as a whole: The CMV-associated TCR signature appears largely within the CD4+ memory repertoire. CD4+ memory repertoires contained about two fifths of the roughly 150 reported CMV TCRbeta sequences.

Here immunoSEQ multiplex PCR was the method, and the copy in TCRdb shows in-frame clones only, minus some. The sample shows just under 40,000 clones, approximately 78% of them seen only once. Single viable CD3+CD4+CD8-CD45RO+ cells were sorted as the memory CD4+ T cells. The CDR3 runs 13 residues. The V end was cut by 5 bases, the J end by 1 base, with 9 bases between. Looked up from germline, CDR1 is SGHRS and CDR2 is YFSETQ. This rearrangement joins TRBV5-1 to TRBJ2-5; no clear D gene. Sequences were obtained from memory CD4+ T cells from blood. This sequence was found in an adult in good health and CMV-seronegative. The DNA for the CDR3 is TGCGCCAGCAGAGAAACAACCCAAGAGACCCAGTACTTC. Its protein is CASRETTQETQYF.